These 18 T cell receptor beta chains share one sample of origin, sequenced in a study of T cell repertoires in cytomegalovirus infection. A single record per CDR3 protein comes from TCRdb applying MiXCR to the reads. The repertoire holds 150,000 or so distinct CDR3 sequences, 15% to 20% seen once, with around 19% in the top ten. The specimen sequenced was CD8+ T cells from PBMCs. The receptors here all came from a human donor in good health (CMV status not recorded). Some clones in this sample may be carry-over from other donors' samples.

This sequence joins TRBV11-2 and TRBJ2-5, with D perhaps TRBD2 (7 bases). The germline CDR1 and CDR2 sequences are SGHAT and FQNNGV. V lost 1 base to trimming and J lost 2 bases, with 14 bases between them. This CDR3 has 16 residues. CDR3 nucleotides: TGTGCCAGCAGCTTAGGTGGGGGGGGCGGGCAAGAGACCCAGTACTTC. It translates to CASSLGGGGGQETQYF.

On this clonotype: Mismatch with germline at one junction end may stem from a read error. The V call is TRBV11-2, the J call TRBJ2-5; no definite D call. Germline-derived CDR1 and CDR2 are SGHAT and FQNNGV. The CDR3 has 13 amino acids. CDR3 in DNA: TGTGCCAGCAACTTACACACCGAAGAGACCCAGTACTTC. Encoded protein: CASNLHTEETQYF.

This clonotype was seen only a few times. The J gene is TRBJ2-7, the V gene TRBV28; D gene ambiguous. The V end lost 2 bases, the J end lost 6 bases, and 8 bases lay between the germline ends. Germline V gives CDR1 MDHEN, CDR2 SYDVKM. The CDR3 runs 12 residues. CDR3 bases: TGTGCCAGCAGTTTACAGCTCCGCGAGCAGTACTTC. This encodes CASSLQLREQYF.

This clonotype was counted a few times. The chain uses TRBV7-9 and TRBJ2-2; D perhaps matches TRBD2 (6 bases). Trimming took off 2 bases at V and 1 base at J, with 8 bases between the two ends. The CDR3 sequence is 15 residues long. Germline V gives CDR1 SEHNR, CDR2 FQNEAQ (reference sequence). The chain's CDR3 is CASSLLGLNTGELFF. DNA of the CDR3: TGTGCCAGCAGCTTATTGGGACTGAACACCGGGGAGCTGTTTTTT.

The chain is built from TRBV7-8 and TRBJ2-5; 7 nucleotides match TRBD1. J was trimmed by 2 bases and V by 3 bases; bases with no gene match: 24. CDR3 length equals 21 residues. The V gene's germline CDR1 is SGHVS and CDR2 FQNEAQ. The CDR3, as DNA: TGTGCCAGCAGCTTCCGCCGGACGACAGGGATCAGCCACCCAGCTCAAGAGACCCAGTACTTC. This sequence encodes CASSFRRTTGISHPAQETQYF. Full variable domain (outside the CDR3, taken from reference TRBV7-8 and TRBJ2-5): GAGVSQSPRYKVAKRGQDVALRCDPISGHVSLFWYQQALGQGPEFLTYFQNEAQLDKSGLPSDRFFAERPEGSVSTLKIQRTQQEDSAVYLCASSFRRTTGISHPAQETQYFGPGTRLLVL.

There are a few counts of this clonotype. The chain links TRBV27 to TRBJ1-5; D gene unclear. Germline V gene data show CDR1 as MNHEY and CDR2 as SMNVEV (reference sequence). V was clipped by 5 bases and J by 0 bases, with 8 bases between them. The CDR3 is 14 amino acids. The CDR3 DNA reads TGTGCCAGCAGTCGGGCCGCTAGCAATCAGCCCCAGCATTTT. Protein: CASSRAASNQPQHF.

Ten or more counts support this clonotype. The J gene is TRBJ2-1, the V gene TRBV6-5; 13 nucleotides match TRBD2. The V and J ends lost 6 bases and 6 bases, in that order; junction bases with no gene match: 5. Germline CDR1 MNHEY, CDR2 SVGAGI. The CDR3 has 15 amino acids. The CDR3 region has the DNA TGTGCCAGCAGCCGTGGGACTAGCGGGACCAATGAGCAGTTCTTC. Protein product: CASSRGTSGTNEQFF.

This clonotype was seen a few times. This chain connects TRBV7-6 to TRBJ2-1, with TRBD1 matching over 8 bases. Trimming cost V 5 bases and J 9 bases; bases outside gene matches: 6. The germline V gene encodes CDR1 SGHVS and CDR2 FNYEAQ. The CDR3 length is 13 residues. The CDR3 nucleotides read TGTGCCAGCAGCCCCCGGGACAGGATTGAGCAGTTCTTC. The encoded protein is CASSPRDRIEQFF. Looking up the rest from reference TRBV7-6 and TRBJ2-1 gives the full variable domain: GAGVSQSPRYKVTKRGQDVALRCDPISGHVSLYWYRQALGQGPEFLTYFNYEAQQDKSGLPNDRFSAERPEGSISTLTIQRTEQRDSAMYRCASSPRDRIEQFFGPGTRLTVL.

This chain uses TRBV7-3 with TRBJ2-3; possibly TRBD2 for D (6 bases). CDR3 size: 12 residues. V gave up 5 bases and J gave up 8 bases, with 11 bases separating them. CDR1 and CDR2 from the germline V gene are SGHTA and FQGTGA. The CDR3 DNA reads TGTGCCAGCAGCCACGGGGGAGGTACGCAGTATTTT. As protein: CASSHGGGTQYF.

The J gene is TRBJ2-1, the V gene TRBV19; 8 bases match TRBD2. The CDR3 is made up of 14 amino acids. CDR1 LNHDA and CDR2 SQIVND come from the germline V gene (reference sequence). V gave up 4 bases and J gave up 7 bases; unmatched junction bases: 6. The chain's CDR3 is CASSTGIAGNEQFF. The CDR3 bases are TGTGCCAGTAGTACGGGGATAGCGGGAAATGAGCAGTTCTTC.

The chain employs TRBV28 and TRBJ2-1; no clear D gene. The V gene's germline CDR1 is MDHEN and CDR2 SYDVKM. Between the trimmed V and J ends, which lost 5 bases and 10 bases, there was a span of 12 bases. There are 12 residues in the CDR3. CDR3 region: CASSLLGREQFF. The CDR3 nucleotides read TGTGCCAGCAGTCTCCTAGGTCGGGAGCAGTTCTTC.

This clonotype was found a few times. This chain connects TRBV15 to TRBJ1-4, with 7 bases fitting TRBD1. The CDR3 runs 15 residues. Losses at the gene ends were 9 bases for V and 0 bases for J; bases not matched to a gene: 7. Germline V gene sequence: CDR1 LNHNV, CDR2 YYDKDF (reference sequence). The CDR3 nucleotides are TGTGCCACAGGGACAGAACTTACAACTAATGAAAAACTGTTTTTT. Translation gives CATGTELTTNEKLFF.

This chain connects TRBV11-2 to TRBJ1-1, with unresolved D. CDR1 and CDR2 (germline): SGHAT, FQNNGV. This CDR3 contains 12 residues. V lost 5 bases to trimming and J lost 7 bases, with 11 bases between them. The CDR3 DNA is TGTGCCAGCAGCGGCCGGACGGATGAAGCTTTCTTT. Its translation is CASSGRTDEAFF.

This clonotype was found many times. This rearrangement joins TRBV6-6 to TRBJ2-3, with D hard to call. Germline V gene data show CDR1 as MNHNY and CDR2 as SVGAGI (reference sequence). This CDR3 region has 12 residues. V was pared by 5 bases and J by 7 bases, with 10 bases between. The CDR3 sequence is CASSRPRNTQYF. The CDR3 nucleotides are TGTGCCAGCAGTCGACCTAGGAATACGCAGTATTTT.

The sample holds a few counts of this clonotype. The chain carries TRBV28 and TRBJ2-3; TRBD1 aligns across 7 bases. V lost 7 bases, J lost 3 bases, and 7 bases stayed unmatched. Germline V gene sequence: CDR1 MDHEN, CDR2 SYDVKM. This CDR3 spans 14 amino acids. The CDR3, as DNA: TGTGCCAGCAAACGGACAGGTGTGACAGATACGCAGTATTTT. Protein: CASKRTGVTDTQYF.

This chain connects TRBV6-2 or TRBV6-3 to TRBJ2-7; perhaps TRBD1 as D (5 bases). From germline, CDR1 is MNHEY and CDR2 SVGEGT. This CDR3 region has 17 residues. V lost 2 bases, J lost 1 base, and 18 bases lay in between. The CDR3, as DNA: TGTGCCAGCAGTTACCTCCTTGGGGCCACCTTATCCTACGAGCAGTACTTC. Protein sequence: CASSYLLGATLSYEQYF.

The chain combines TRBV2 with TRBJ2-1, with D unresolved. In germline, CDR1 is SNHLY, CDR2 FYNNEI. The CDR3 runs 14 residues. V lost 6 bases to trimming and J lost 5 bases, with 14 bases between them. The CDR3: CASSLMTENNEQFF. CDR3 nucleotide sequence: TGTGCCAGCAGCCTAATGACTGAAAACAATGAGCAGTTCTTC.

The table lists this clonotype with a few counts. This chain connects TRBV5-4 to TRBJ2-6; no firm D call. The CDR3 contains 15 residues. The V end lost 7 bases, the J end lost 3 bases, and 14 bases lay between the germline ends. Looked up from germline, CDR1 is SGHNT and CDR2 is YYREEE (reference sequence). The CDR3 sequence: CASAGSLGGANVLTF. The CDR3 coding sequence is TGTGCCAGCGCCGGCAGCCTAGGTGGGGCCAACGTCCTGACTTTC.